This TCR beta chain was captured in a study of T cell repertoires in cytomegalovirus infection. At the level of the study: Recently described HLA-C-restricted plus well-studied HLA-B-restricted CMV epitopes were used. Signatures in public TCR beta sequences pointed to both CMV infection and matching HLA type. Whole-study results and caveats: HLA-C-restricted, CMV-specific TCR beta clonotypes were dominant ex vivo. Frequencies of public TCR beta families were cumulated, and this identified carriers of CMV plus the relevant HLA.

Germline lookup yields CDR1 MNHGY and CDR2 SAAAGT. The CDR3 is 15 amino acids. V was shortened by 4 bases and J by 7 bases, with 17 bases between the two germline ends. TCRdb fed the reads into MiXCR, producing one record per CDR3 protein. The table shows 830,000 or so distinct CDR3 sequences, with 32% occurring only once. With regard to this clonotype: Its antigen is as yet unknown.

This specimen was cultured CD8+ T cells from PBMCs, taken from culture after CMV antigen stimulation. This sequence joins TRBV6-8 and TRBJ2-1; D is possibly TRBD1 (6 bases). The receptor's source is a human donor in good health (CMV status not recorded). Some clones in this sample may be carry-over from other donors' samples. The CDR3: CASSFAWGPRNEQFF. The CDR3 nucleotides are TGTGCCAGCAGTTTCGCCTGGGGGCCGCGAAATGAGCAGTTCTTC.